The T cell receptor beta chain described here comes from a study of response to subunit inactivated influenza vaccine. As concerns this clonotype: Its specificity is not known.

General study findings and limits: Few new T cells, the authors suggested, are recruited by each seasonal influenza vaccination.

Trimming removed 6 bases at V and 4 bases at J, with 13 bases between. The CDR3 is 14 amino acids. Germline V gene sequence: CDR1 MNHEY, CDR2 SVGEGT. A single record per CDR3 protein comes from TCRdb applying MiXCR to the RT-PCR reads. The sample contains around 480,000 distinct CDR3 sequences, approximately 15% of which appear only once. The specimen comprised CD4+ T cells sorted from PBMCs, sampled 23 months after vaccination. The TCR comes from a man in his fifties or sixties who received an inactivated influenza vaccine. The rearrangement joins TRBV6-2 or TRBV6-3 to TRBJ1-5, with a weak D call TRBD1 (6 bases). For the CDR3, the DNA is TGTGCCAGCAGCTTCGACGGGACAAATCAGCCCCAGCATTTT. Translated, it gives CASSFDGTNQPQHF.